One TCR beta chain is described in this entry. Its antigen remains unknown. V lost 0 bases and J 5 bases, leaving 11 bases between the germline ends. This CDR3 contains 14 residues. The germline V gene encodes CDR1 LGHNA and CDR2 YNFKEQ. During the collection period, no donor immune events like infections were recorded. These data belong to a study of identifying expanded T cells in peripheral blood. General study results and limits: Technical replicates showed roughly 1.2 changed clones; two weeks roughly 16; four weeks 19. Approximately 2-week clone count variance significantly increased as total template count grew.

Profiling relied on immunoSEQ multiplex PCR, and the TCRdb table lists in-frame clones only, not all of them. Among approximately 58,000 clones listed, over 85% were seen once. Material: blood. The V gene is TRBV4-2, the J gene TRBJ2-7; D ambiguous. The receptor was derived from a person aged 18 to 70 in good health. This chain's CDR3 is CASSQDPLVDEQYF. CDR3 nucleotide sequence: TGTGCCAGCAGCCAAGATCCCCTAGTAGACGAGCAGTACTTC.